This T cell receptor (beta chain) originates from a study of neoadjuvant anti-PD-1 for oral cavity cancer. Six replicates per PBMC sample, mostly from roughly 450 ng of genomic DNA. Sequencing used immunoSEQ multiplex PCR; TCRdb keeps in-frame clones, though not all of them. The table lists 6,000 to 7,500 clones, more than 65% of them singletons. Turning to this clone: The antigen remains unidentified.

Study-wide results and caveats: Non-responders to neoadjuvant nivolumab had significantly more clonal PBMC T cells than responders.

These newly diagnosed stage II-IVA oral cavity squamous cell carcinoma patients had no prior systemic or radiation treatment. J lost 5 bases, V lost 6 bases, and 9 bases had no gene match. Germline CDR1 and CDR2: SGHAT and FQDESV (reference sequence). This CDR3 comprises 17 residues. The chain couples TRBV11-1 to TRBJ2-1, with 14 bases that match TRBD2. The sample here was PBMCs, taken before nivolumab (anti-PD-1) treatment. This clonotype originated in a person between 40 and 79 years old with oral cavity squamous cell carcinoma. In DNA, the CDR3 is TGTGCCAGCAGACCCGGACTAGCGGGGGGTACAGACAATGAGCAGTTCTTC. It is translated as CASRPGLAGGTDNEQFF.